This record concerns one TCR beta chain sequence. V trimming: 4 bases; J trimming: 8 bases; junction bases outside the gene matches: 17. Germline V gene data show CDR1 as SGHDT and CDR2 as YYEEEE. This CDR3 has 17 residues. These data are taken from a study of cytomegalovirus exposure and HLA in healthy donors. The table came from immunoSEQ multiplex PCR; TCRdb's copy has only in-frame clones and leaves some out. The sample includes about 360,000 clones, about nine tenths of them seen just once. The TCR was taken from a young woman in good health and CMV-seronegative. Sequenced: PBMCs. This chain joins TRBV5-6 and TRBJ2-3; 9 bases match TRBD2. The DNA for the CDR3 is TGTGCCAGCAGCCAGTTTGGACTAGCGCCCACGAGCGGTACGCAGTATTTT. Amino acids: CASSQFGLAPTSGTQYF.